This paragraph covers one TCR beta chain sequence. This clone was counted once. Its specific antigen is unknown. No per-base quality is available; no much larger clone lies one base away. V is cut back by 4 bases and J by 7 bases, with 10 bases in the junction unmatched. CDR1 and CDR2, per the germline V gene, are SGDLS and YYNGEE. The CDR3 covers 15 residues, taking in both the cysteine and the phenylalanine. The only DNA kept is the CDR3, 45 bases in frame from the first base. This specimen belongs to a study of memory CD4+ T cells and cytomegalovirus serostatus (dated by TCRdb to between 2018 and 2020). Looking at the study overall: The 35 or so healthy Belgian adults in the cohort included 9 who were CMV seropositive and around 25 who were CMV seronegative. To replicate a published TCR-based CMV serostatus classifier, the study sequenced CD4+ memory TCRbeta repertoires from a Belgian cohort whose cytomegalovirus serostatus was known. Study-level results and caveats: Among the 150 to 200 previously reported CMV-associated TCRbeta sequences, approximately 67 showed up in the CD4+ memory repertoires, with each one found in between one and five individuals. CMV serostatus prediction reached a median bootstrapped AUC of 0.95 with the original framework and 0.75 to 0.92 with a US-trained random forest. The original-framework classifier achieved a median bootstrapped AUC of about 0.94 with a 95% CI of 0.76-1.00 on the Belgian cohort. The results were read as suggesting that the CMV-associated TCR signature is, for the most part, present in the CD4+ memory repertoire. Only CD4+CD45RO+ memory cells were sequenced, in contrast to the original study, in which naive and memory CD4+ and CD8+ populations were covered.

The Quick-DNA Microprep Kit was used to extract genomic DNA from the sorted cells. Amplification of TCRbeta DNA was done with the immunoSEQ hsTCRbeta kit, following the protocol from the manufacturer. TCRbeta libraries were sequenced on an Illumina MiSeq instrument. In the original analysis: After out-of-frame sequences were removed, 2,204,828 distinct TCRbeta sequences remained, averaging about 67,000 per individual. Each individual was scored using the number of 164 previously reported CMV-associated TCRbeta sequences that the individual carried and the total number of productive distinct TCRbeta sequences. A beta-binomial model was reimplemented in Python, and scikit-learn random forests with default parameters were trained on data from the US cohort. Classifier performance on the Belgian cohort was summarized as median AUC with percentile confidence intervals calculated over 10,000 bootstrap iterations. TCRdb obtained this table from immuneACCESS and retained in-frame rearrangements with V and J assigned. These tables miss some clones; where compared with another copy, unresolved V genes account for less than half of the shortfall, and the remainder is unexplained. D and trimming were read from the DNA, whereas the V and J calls and clone size are those reported in that table. Within this sample are just under 95,000 clones, with 80% of them counted one time only. Clones ranked in the top ten supply roughly 4% of the sample.

A FACSAria II was used to sort memory CD4+ T cells, defined as single viable CD3+CD4+CD8-CD45RO+ cells. To determine CMV serostatus, a Roche Elecsys assay was used that detects serum IgG against CMV pp150, pp28, p38 and p52. Following thawing, total CD4+ T cells were enriched through positive selection using CD4 magnetic microbeads. The samples came from a different study that was designed specifically to examine the CD4+ T cell memory repertoire. Peripheral blood mononuclear cells were isolated and cryopreserved according to standard operating procedures, and serum was kept at -80 degrees C. The staining used CD3-PerCP (BW264/56), CD4-APC (RPA-T4), CD45RO-PE (UCHT1) and CD8-Pacific Orange (3B5) antibodies, and Sytox blue was used to exclude non-viable cells.

Sequencing was carried out using memory CD4+ T cells from blood. The V and J genes are TRBV9 and TRBJ1-4; 7 central nucleotides agree with TRBD1. The clonotype was recovered from an adult in good health and CMV-seropositive. The CDR3 region: CASSNRQGRAEKLFF. In nucleotide form, the sequence is TGTGCCAGCAGCAATAGACAGGGACGTGCTGAAAAACTGTTTTTT.